The 8 T cell receptor beta chains below all came from one sample that was sequenced in a study of shared clonotypes between healthy human individuals. Naive CD8 populations comprised CD45RO-negative cells positively selected for CCR7, excluding terminally differentiated effector memory CD45RA+ cells. Using immunoSEQ multiplex PCR, the repertoire was profiled, and TCRdb retains in-frame clones only, with some absent. This table holds some 600,000 clones, 90% to 97% found once. Sequencing used naive CD8+ T cells sorted from blood. The receptor source for this set is a woman aged 30 to 39 in good health.

The chain uses TRBV5-1 and TRBJ2-7; TRBD1 matches 8 bases. J was trimmed by 2 bases and V by 4 bases; bases with no gene match: 5. Germline assignment: CDR1 SGHRS and CDR2 YFSETQ. The CDR3 covers 14 residues. CDR3 amino acids: CASSETGAAYEQYF. In DNA form, the CDR3 reads TGCGCCAGCAGCGAGACAGGGGCGGCCTACGAGCAGTACTTC.

The V and J genes are TRBV4-1 and TRBJ2-7, with 10 bases that match TRBD2. J was trimmed by 4 bases and V by 0 bases; bases with no gene match: 12. The CDR3 consists of 18 residues. Per germline, CDR1 MGHRA and CDR2 YSYEKL. Here the CDR3 DNA reads TGCGCCAGCAGCCAAGATCGGGCTAGCGGGAGTATGGAGTACGAGCAGTACTTC. Translation gives CASSQDRASGSMEYEQYF.

This chain uses TRBV14 with TRBJ1-5; D is undetermined. The CDR3 contains 13 residues. The V end lost 2 bases, the J end lost 7 bases, and 9 bases lay between the germline ends. CDR1 is SGHDN and CDR2 is FVKESK in the germline V gene. CDR3: CASSQNSWQPQHF. The CDR3 bases are TGTGCCAGCAGCCAAAACTCGTGGCAGCCCCAGCATTTT.

The genes are TRBV10-2 and TRBJ2-7; D gene uncertain. The CDR3 length is 14 residues. Trimming shortened V by 3 bases and J by 2 bases, and 11 bases separated the two germline ends. Germline V CDR1 and CDR2: WSHSY, SAAADI. CDR3 protein: CASSDDSSTYEQYF. CDR3 sequence (DNA): TGCGCCAGCAGTGATGATAGCTCAACCTACGAGCAGTACTTC.

In regard to this clone: At the DNA level, this CDR3 is encoded by other sequences in the same sample as well. The V call is TRBV27, the J call TRBJ2-7, with 7 bases fitting TRBD1. Per germline, CDR1 MNHEY and CDR2 SMNVEV (reference sequence). After removal of 1 base from V and 4 bases from J, the junction contained 7 bases not matched to a gene. The CDR3 is 15 amino acids. Written as DNA, the CDR3 is TGTGCCAGCAGTTTATTATTGCAGGGGGTGTACGAGCAGTACTTC. Protein product: CASSLLLQGVYEQYF.

The chain links TRBV7-6 to TRBJ2-5; 11 nucleotides match TRBD2. Germline CDR1 SGHVS, CDR2 FNYEAQ. V trimming: 3 bases; J trimming: 1 base; junction bases outside the gene matches: 4. This CDR3 has 16 amino acids. CDR3 loop: CASSFTSGRSQETQYF. In DNA form, the CDR3 reads TGTGCCAGCAGCTTTACTAGCGGGAGAAGCCAAGAGACCCAGTACTTC.

The chain couples TRBV28 to TRBJ2-7; either TRBD1 or TRBD2 may fit D (5 bases each). The length of the CDR3 is 16 residues. Germline CDR1 MDHEN, CDR2 SYDVKM. V gave up 5 bases and J gave up 4 bases, with 21 bases separating them. In DNA, the CDR3 is TGTGCCAGCAGTCCCCCGAGGGGTGCGTTAGAGTACGAGCAGTACTTC. This sequence encodes CASSPPRGALEYEQYF.

J is TRBJ2-1 and V is TRBV2; 10 bases map to TRBD1. The CDR3 is 14 amino acids. CDR1 and CDR2 from the germline V gene are SNHLY and FYNNEI. The V segment lost 11 bases and the J segment 2 bases; nucleotides outside the gene matches: 6. The CDR3, as DNA: TGTGCCCGGCGGGACAGGGGTGCCTACAATGAGCAGTTCTTC. As protein: CARRDRGAYNEQFF.